The 14 T cell receptor beta chains below all came from one sample that was sequenced in a study of CD8 T cells in Susac syndrome. RNA was extracted with the RNeasy kit, and a quantity of roughly 0.5 to 1 ug was reverse transcribed using random hexamers. Each CDR3 protein gets one entry after TCRdb re-called the immunoSEQ multiplex PCR reads with MiXCR. Of tens of thousands of distinct CDR3 sequences listed, roughly 93% are singletons. The sample comprised CD8+ T cells from PBMCs. The receptors were gathered from a human donor in good health.

Points on this clonotype: At one end, the junction sequence differs from germline, possibly due to a read error. The chain recombines TRBV7-9 with TRBJ1-1; the D is unclear. This CDR3 comprises 13 residues. Germline V gene lookup returns CDR1 SEHNR and CDR2 FQNEAQ (reference sequence). CDR3 amino acids: CASSSTGNAEAFF. DNA for the CDR3: TGTGCCAGCAGCTCTACGGGGAACGCTGAAGCTTTCTTT.

The chain uses TRBV6-6 and TRBJ2-7; D gene uncertain. V was shortened by 5 bases and J by 5 bases, with 16 bases between the two germline ends. Germline lookup yields CDR1 MNHNY and CDR2 SVGAGI (reference sequence). This CDR3 spans 14 amino acids. CDR3 sequence reads: CASSLERATNEQYF. CDR3 DNA sequence: TGTGCCAGCAGTCTGGAAAGAGCCACCAACGAGCAGTACTTC.

The chain couples TRBV11-2 to TRBJ1-2; D is undetermined. In germline, CDR1 is SGHAT, CDR2 FQNNGV. Trimming left V 1 base short and J 2 bases short, with 8 bases between. The CDR3 totals 14 residues. This CDR3 is CASSLGAGNYGYTF. The DNA of the CDR3 is TGTGCCAGCAGCTTAGGTGCCGGAAACTATGGCTACACCTTC.

In its sample, this clonotype was seen once. The chain has TRBV7-9 and TRBJ1-2, with 8 bases fitting TRBD1. This CDR3 is built from 11 residues. Germline V CDR1 and CDR2: SEHNR, FQNEAQ (reference sequence). V lost 5 bases to trimming and J lost 10 bases; unmatched junction nucleotides: 3. The CDR3 nucleotides read TGTGCCAGCAGCACACAGGGGGACTACACCTTC. Translation: CASSTQGDYTF.

The V and J genes are TRBV5-6 and TRBJ1-5, with D possibly TRBD1 on 5 matching bases. CDR1 and CDR2 from the germline V gene are SGHDT and YYEEEE. Trimming cost V 2 bases and J 3 bases, with 12 bases left between them. The CDR3 has 15 amino acids. CDR3 loop: CASSFGSGDNQPQHF. CDR3 coding DNA: TGTGCCAGCAGCTTTGGTTCGGGGGACAATCAGCCCCAGCATTTT.

This sequence joins TRBV9 and TRBJ1-2; D ambiguous. The germline V and J ends were trimmed by 0 bases and 6 bases, with 12 bases remaining between them. CDR3 length: 14 amino acids. CDR1 and CDR2 (germline): SGDLS, YYNGEE. The DNA of the CDR3 is TGTGCCAGCAGCGTAGTTGACGGTAATAATGGCTACACCTTC. Translated, it gives CASSVVDGNNGYTF.

This clonotype came up once. The V and J genes are TRBV4-1 and TRBJ1-2; D gene unclear. V was cut by 0 bases and J by 1 base, with 9 bases left in between. This CDR3 contains 15 residues. CDR1 is MGHRA, CDR2 YSYEKL, per germline. The chain's CDR3 is CASSQDPGINYGYTF. DNA for the CDR3: TGCGCCAGCAGCCAAGATCCGGGGATTAACTATGGCTACACCTTC.

The rearrangement links TRBV11-2 to TRBJ2-4; D is uncertain. The CDR3 has 13 residues. Germline assignment: CDR1 SGHAT and CDR2 FQNNGV. Trimming took off 4 bases at V and 6 bases at J, with 10 bases between the two ends. The CDR3 here is CASSSAVLNIQYF. The CDR3 nucleotides read TGTGCCAGCAGCTCGGCCGTTTTAAACATTCAGTACTTC. Variable domain in full (rest from reference TRBV11-2 and TRBJ2-4): EAGVAQSPRYKIIEKRQSVAFWCNPISGHATLYWYQQILGQGPKLLIQFQNNGVVDDSQLPKDRFSAERLKGVDSTLKIQPAKLEDSAVYLCASSSAVLNIQYFGAGTRLSVL.

The chain couples TRBV7-9 to TRBJ2-1, with D perhaps TRBD1 (6 bases). V was pared by 4 bases and J by 7 bases, with 17 bases between. In germline, CDR1 is SEHNR, CDR2 FQNEAQ (reference sequence). The CDR3 is made up of 15 amino acids. The CDR3 sequence is CASSSPGAIGNEQFF. DNA of the CDR3: TGTGCCAGCAGCTCCCCAGGGGCCATAGGGAATGAGCAGTTCTTC. Full variable domain (missing parts from reference TRBV7-9 and TRBJ2-1): DTGVSQNPRHKITKRGQNVTFRCDPISEHNRLYWYRQTLGQGPEFLTYFQNEAQLEKSRLLSDRFSAERPKGSFSTLEIQRTEQGDSAMYLCASSSPGAIGNEQFFGPGTRLTVL.

The genes are TRBV7-9 and TRBJ2-1; D might be TRBD1 (5 bases). This CDR3 is built from 14 residues. The ends were cut back, 5 bases at V and 4 bases at J, with 12 bases in the middle. Germline lookup yields CDR1 SEHNR and CDR2 FQNEAQ (reference sequence). CDR3 in amino acids: CASSRADSYNEQFF. CDR3 in DNA: TGTGCCAGCAGCCGTGCCGACAGTTACAATGAGCAGTTCTTC.

V is TRBV19 and J is TRBJ2-1; 9 positions agree with TRBD1. Germline assignment: CDR1 LNHDA and CDR2 SQIVND (reference sequence). The CDR3 totals 15 residues. After removal of 3 bases from V and 7 bases from J, the junction contained 7 bases not matched to a gene. The CDR3 DNA reads as TGTGCCAGTAGTATCCGGACAGGGGTTGGTAATGAGCAGTTCTTC. Translated: CASSIRTGVGNEQFF.

The rearrangement links TRBV28 to TRBJ2-7; TRBD2 might be the D (5 bases). Germline CDR1 is MDHEN and CDR2 is SYDVKM. The CDR3 is 13 amino acids. Deletions cut 5 bases from V and 7 bases from J, with 15 bases between. Here the CDR3 DNA reads TGTGCCAGCAGTCACCGGGGTCTGGGGGAGCAGTACGTC. Translating it yields CASSHRGLGEQYV.

This sequence joins TRBV24-1 and TRBJ1-5, with TRBD1 matching 7 bases. The CDR3 runs 14 residues. CDR1 and CDR2 from the germline V gene are KGHDR and SFDVKD. Unmatched junction bases numbered 8, after V lost 10 bases and J lost 3 bases. CDR3 DNA sequence: TGTGCCACGAGGGGACAGAACCCCAATCAGCCCCAGCATTTT. Its protein product is CATRGQNPNQPQHF.

J is TRBJ2-3 and V is TRBV20-1; D possibly corresponds to TRBD2 (5 bases). Germline lookup yields CDR1 DFQATT and CDR2 SNEGSKA (reference sequence). The CDR3 covers 13 residues. Trimming cost V 6 bases and J 6 bases, with 16 bases left between them. The CDR3 DNA is TGCAGTGCACCCGGGAAGCCTACGGATACGCAGTATTTT. Its translation is CSAPGKPTDTQYF.